This section outlines one T cell receptor (beta chain) sequence together with its context. The data belong to a study of blood T cell repertoires in COVID-19. Seattle enrolled patients during active infection and tracked them longitudinally. The CDR3 length is 18 residues. The germline V gene encodes CDR1 MNHEY and CDR2 SMNVEV (reference sequence). With 6 bases removed from V and 0 bases from J, the gap between germline ends came to 21 bases. Libraries were prepared by immunoSEQ multiplex PCR; TCRdb keeps only in-frame clonotypes and omits some of them. The table records around 270,000 clones, around 90% of them present only once.

Sequenced: peripheral blood. The sequence came from a woman in her sixties with COVID-19, enrolled during active disease. The V call is TRBV27, the J call TRBJ1-5; D not certain. CDR3 DNA sequence: TGTGCCAGCAGCCGCCGGTGGGCGTCCCAGAATAGCAATCAGCCCCAGCATTTT. This translates into CASSRRWASQNSNQPQHF.